Presented here are 23 T cell receptor beta chains from one specimen sequenced in a study of shared clonotypes between healthy human individuals. Naive CD8 cells, CD45RO-negative and positively selected for CCR7, excluded terminally differentiated effector memory CD45RA+ cells. Sequencing used immunoSEQ multiplex PCR; TCRdb keeps in-frame clones, though not all of them. The sample includes 800,000 or so clones, just over 95% of them seen just once. Sequences were obtained from naive CD8+ T cells sorted from blood. These receptor sequences come from a man aged 25 to 40 in good health.

V usage is TRBV9 and J usage is TRBJ2-3, with 10 bases lining up with TRBD2. J was trimmed by 5 bases and V by 0 bases; bases with no gene match: 9. CDR3 length: 17 residues. The germline CDR1 and CDR2 sequences are SGDLS and YYNGEE. In DNA form, the CDR3 reads TGTGCCAGCAGCGTAGACTCTAGCGGGAGAGAGATAGATACGCAGTATTTT. This sequence encodes CASSVDSSGREIDTQYF.

The chain carries TRBV6-5 and TRBJ2-5, with 8 positions matching TRBD1. CDR3 size: 15 residues. J gave up 7 bases and V 4 bases, and 11 bases lay outside the gene matches. CDR1 MNHEY and CDR2 SVGAGI come from the germline V gene. CDR3 amino acids: CASSSGTGPLGTQYF. The CDR3 DNA is TGTGCCAGCAGTTCGGGGACAGGTCCCCTTGGGACCCAGTACTTC.

A single count supports this clone. V usage is TRBV7-6 and J usage is TRBJ2-2; D unresolved. V gave up 5 bases and J gave up 4 bases, with 5 bases separating them. This CDR3 has 12 residues. Germline loops: CDR1 SGHVS, CDR2 FNYEAQ. The CDR3 loop is CASSEITGELFF. The CDR3, as DNA: TGTGCCAGCAGCGAAATCACCGGGGAGCTGTTTTTT.

This chain connects TRBV23-1 to TRBJ2-3, with TRBD1 matching 9 bases. TRBV23-1 is assigned to the ORF class and has an uncertain function. V gave up 1 base and J gave up 4 bases; unmatched junction bases: 6. The CDR3 has 16 residues. The DNA of the CDR3 is TGCGCCAGCAGTCAATTGGTACAGGGGGCCGCAGATACGCAGTATTTT. Translated, it gives CASSQLVQGAADTQYF.

This chain joins TRBV29-1 and TRBJ2-7; 7 bases fit TRBD2. The CDR3 runs to 14 residues. Trimming removed 2 bases from V and 3 bases from J; junction bases left unmatched: 7. Germline V gene data show CDR1 as SQVTM and CDR2 as ANQGSEA. The chain's CDR3 is CSVELGLADYEQYF. In DNA form, the CDR3 reads TGCAGCGTTGAATTGGGGCTAGCGGACTACGAGCAGTACTTC.

This clone was counted a single time. The chain couples TRBV11-2 to TRBJ2-7; 9 bases map to TRBD1. CDR1 SGHAT and CDR2 FQNNGV come from the germline V gene. V lost 2 bases and J lost 3; bases outside the gene matches: 5. CDR3 length equals 15 residues. The chain's CDR3 is CASSLFPGQGYEQYF. The DNA of the CDR3 is TGTGCCAGCAGCTTATTTCCGGGACAGGGCTACGAGCAGTACTTC.

In the case of this clone: Other DNA sequences in this specimen translate into the identical CDR3. The chain recombines TRBV6-5 with TRBJ2-1; tentatively, D is TRBD1 (6 bases). Germline V CDR1 and CDR2: MNHEY, SVGAGI. The V gene lost 0 bases and the J gene lost 8 bases, with 8 bases spanning the gap. The length of the CDR3 is 13 residues. CDR3 in DNA: TGTGCCAGCAGTTACTCAGGGGGATATGAGCAGTTCTTC. Translation: CASSYSGGYEQFF.

The gene calls are TRBV14 and TRBJ2-7; TRBD2 matches 7 bases. There are 15 residues in the CDR3. Trimming removed 1 base from V and 7 bases from J; junction bases left unmatched: 10. Germline CDR1 reads SGHDN; CDR2 reads FVKESK. This chain's CDR3 is CASSQVPRESGEQYF. Here the CDR3 DNA reads TGTGCCAGCAGCCAAGTTCCGCGGGAGTCGGGTGAGCAGTACTTC.

The chain uses TRBV6-1 and TRBJ2-1; 7 bases map to TRBD2. The germline V gene encodes CDR1 MNHNS and CDR2 SASEGT. The CDR3 covers 17 residues. V shed 4 bases and J 0 bases; nucleotides not matched to a gene: 9. The CDR3: CASSAGLAASSYNEQFF. The CDR3 nucleotides read TGTGCCAGCAGTGCCGGGCTAGCGGCCAGCTCCTACAATGAGCAGTTCTTC.

This rearrangement joins TRBV7-9 to TRBJ2-3; a weak D match, TRBD2 (6 bases). Trimming took off 7 bases at V and 0 bases at J, with 20 bases between the two ends. Germline V gene data show CDR1 as SEHNR and CDR2 as FQNEAQ (reference sequence). The CDR3 runs 17 residues. The CDR3 DNA sequence: TGTGCCAGCAACCCCCCGCGGGGCAAAGCTAGCACAGATACGCAGTATTTT. This sequence encodes CASNPPRGKASTDTQYF.

The chain uses TRBV5-1 and TRBJ1-5; 7 bases fit TRBD1. Germline loops: CDR1 SGHRS, CDR2 YFSETQ. The trim removed 0 bases at V and 4 bases at J, leaving 13 bases unmatched. The length of the CDR3 is 18 residues. The CDR3, as DNA: TGCGCCAGCAGCTTGGTACCCCGGGCGGGACAGCGAAATCAGCCCCAGCATTTT. The encoded protein is CASSLVPRAGQRNQPQHF.

J is TRBJ2-2 and V is TRBV5-4; D possibly corresponds to TRBD1 (6 bases). The CDR3 runs 15 residues. V was shortened by 4 bases and J by 2 bases, with 12 bases between the two germline ends. CDR1 is SGHNT and CDR2 is YYREEE in the germline V gene (reference sequence). CDR3 region: CASSPGHSNTGELFF. The CDR3 DNA reads as TGTGCCAGCAGCCCGGGACACTCCAACACCGGGGAGCTGTTTTTT.

The V gene is TRBV5-1, the J gene TRBJ2-5; maybe TRBD2 (5 bases). CDR3 length: 14 amino acids. V lost 0 bases and J 5 bases, leaving 11 bases between the germline ends. The germline V gene has CDR1 SGHRS and CDR2 YFSETQ. The CDR3: CASSLVLAVETQYF. The CDR3 DNA is TGCGCCAGCAGCTTGGTTCTAGCAGTTGAGACCCAGTACTTC.

The sample holds one count of this clone. The chain is built from TRBV29-1 and TRBJ2-7, with a tentative D call TRBD1 (6 bases). The CDR3 spans 13 residues. Germline V gives CDR1 SQVTM, CDR2 ANQGSEA. The V and J ends lost 4 bases and 4 bases respectively, with 14 bases between them. CDR3 nucleotides: TGCAGCGTTGGGGCTGGGACACAATACGAGCAGTACTTC. This encodes CSVGAGTQYEQYF.

DNA of the CDR3: TGTGCCAGCAGCTTCTCTAGCGGGATATACGAGCAGTACTTC. It codes for CASSFSSGIYEQYF. The V call is TRBV7-2, the J call TRBJ2-7; 9 bases line up with TRBD2. CDR1 SGHTA and CDR2 FQGNSA come from the germline V gene. V shed 3 bases and J 4 bases; nucleotides not matched to a gene: 4. The CDR3 runs to 14 residues.

The chain uses TRBV18 and TRBJ2-1, with a tentative D call TRBD2 (6 bases). The CDR3 totals 16 residues. In germline, CDR1 is KGHSH, CDR2 LQKENI. Trimming shortened V by 3 bases and J by 4 bases, and 16 bases separated the two germline ends. This CDR3 reads CASSPVSGEGYNEQFF. CDR3 nucleotides: TGTGCCAGCTCACCCGTTTCGGGAGAGGGGTACAATGAGCAGTTCTTC.

This chain joins TRBV27 and TRBJ2-7, with TRBD2 identical over 9 bases. Germline lookup yields CDR1 MNHEY and CDR2 SMNVEV (reference sequence). The length of the CDR3 is 15 residues. The J segment lost 4 bases and the V segment lost 2 bases, leaving 6 bases of the junction unmatched. CDR3 region: CASSLKASGVYEQYF. The CDR3 DNA follows: TGTGCCAGCAGTTTAAAGGCTAGCGGGGTATACGAGCAGTACTTC.

The chain uses TRBV7-8 and TRBJ2-1; TRBD2 aligns across 9 bases. Trimming cost V 4 bases and J 0 bases; bases outside gene matches: 7. Germline CDR1 SGHVS, CDR2 FQNEAQ. The CDR3 contains 17 residues. The CDR3 protein is CASSSPRTSDSYNEQFF. CDR3 in DNA: TGTGCCAGCAGCTCACCAAGGACTAGCGACTCCTACAATGAGCAGTTCTTC.

The rearrangement joins TRBV13 to TRBJ2-1, with TRBD1 as a possible D gene (5 bases). The germline V gene encodes CDR1 PRHDT and CDR2 FYEKMQ (reference sequence). The CDR3 totals 13 residues. The V gene lost 5 bases and the J gene lost 8 bases, with 13 bases spanning the gap. The CDR3 sequence: CASSPQDTDEQFF. The CDR3 nucleotides read TGTGCCAGCAGCCCCCAGGACACGGATGAGCAGTTCTTC.

This clone showed up just a few times. The chain joins TRBV7-2 to TRBJ2-1, with D possibly being TRBD1 (5 bases). V lost 0 bases and J 8 bases, leaving 11 bases between the germline ends. The CDR3 is 14 amino acids. Germline loops: CDR1 SGHTA, CDR2 FQGNSA. The CDR3 DNA sequence: TGTGCCAGCAGCTTAGCCGCAGGGCTAGATGAGCAGTTCTTC. Amino acids: CASSLAAGLDEQFF. Full variable domain (remainder filled in from reference TRBV7-2 and TRBJ2-1): GAGVSQSPSNKVTEKGKDVELRCDPISGHTALYWYRQSLGQGLEFLIYFQGNSAPDKSGLPSDRFSAERTGGSVSTLTIQRTQQEDSAVYLCASSLAAGLDEQFFGPGTRLTVL.

The V gene is TRBV29-1, the J gene TRBJ2-2, with D unresolved. This CDR3 has 13 amino acids. With 4 bases removed from V and 1 base from J, the gap between germline ends came to 7 bases. Per germline, CDR1 SQVTM and CDR2 ANQGSEA. CDR3: CSVVSQNTGELFF. The CDR3 DNA reads as TGCAGCGTTGTCTCCCAGAACACCGGGGAGCTGTTTTTT.

V and J are TRBV18 and TRBJ1-4; no definite D call. This CDR3 is built from 15 residues. V lost 2 bases, J lost 4 bases, and 11 bases lay in between. Germline V gene lookup returns CDR1 KGHSH and CDR2 LQKENI. For the CDR3, the DNA is TGTGCCAGCTCACCAAACCTTAAGGGTAATGAAAAACTGTTTTTT. It is translated as CASSPNLKGNEKLFF. Drawing the rest from reference TRBV18 and TRBJ1-4, the complete variable domain is NAGVMQNPRHLVRRRGQEARLRCSPMKGHSHVYWYRQLPEEGLKFMVYLQKENIIDESGMPKERFSAEFPKEGPSILRIQQVVRGDSAAYFCASSPNLKGNEKLFFGSGTQLSVL.

This rearrangement joins TRBV18 to TRBJ2-5; D is ambiguous. This CDR3 region has 15 residues. V gave up 3 bases and J gave up 2 bases, with 13 bases separating them. CDR1 and CDR2 (germline): KGHSH, LQKENI. In DNA form, the CDR3 reads TGTGCCAGCTCACCCTCGTATGGATCGCAAGAGACCCAGTACTTC. Its translation is CASSPSYGSQETQYF.